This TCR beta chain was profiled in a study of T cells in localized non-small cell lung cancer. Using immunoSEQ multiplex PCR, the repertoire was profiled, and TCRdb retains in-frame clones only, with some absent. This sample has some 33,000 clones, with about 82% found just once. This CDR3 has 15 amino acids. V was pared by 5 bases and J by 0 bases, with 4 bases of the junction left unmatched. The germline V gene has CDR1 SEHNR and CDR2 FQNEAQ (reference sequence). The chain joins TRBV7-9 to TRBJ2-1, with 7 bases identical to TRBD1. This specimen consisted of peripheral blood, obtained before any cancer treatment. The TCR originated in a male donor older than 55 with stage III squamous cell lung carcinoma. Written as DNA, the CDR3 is TGTGCCAGCAGCGACAGGGCTAGCTCCTACAATGAGCAGTTCTTC. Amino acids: CASSDRASSYNEQFF.